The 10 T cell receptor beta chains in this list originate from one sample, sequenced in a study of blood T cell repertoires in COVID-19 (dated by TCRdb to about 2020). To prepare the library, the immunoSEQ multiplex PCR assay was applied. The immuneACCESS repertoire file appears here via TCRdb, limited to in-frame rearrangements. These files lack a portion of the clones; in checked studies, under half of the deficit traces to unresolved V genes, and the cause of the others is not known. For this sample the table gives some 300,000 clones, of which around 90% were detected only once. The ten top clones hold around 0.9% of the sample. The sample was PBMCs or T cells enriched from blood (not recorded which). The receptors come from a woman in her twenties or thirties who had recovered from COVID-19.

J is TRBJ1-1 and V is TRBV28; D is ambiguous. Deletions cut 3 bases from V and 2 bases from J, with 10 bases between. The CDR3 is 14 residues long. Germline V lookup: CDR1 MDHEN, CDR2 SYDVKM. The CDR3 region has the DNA TGTGCCAGCAGTTTTAGACGGGTCAACACTGAAGCTTTCTTT. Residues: CASSFRRVNTEAFF.

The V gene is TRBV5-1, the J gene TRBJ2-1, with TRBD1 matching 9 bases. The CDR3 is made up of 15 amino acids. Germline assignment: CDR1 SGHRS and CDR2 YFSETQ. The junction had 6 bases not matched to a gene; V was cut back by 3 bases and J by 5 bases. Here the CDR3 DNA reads TGCGCCAGCAGCTCGCGGGACAGGGTGAACAATGAGCAGTTCTTC. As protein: CASSSRDRVNNEQFF.

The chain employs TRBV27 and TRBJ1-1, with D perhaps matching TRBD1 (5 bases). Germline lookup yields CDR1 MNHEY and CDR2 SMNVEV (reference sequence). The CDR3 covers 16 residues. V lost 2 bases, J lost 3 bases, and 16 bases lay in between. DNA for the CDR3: TGTGCCAGCAGTTTAGGGGGGAGTGGGAGAGACACTGAAGCTTTCTTT. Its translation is CASSLGGSGRDTEAFF.

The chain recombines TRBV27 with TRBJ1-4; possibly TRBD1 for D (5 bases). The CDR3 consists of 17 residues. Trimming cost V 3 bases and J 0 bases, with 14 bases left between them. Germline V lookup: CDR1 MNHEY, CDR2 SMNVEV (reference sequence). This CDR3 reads CASSFSQGFATNEKLFF. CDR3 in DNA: TGTGCCAGCAGTTTTTCCCAGGGCTTTGCAACTAATGAAAAACTGTTTTTT.

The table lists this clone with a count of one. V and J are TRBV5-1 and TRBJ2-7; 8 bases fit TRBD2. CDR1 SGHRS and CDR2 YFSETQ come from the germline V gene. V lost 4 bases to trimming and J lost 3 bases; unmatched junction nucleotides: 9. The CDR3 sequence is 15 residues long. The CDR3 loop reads CASSLGLADIYEQYF. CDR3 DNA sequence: TGCGCCAGCAGCCTTGGACTAGCCGATATCTACGAGCAGTACTTC. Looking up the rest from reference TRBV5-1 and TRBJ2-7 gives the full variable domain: KAGVTQTPRYLIKTRGQQVTLSCSPISGHRSVSWYQQTPGQGLQFLFEYFSETQRNKGNFPGRFSGRQFSNSRSEMNVSTLELGDSALYLCASSLGLADIYEQYFGPGTRLTVT.

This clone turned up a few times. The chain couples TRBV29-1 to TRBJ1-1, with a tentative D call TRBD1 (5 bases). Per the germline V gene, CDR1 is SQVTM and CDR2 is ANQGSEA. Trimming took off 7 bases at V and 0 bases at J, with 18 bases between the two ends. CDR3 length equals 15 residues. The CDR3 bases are TGCAGCGCTTGCGCAGGGTGGGGAATGAACACTGAAGCTTTCTTT. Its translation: CSACAGWGMNTEAFF.

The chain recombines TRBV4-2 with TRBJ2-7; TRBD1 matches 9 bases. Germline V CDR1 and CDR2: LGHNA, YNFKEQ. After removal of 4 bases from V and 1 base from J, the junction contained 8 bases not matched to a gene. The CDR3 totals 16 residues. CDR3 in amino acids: CASSPGSGTGSYEQYF. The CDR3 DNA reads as TGTGCCAGCAGCCCGGGTTCCGGGACAGGGTCCTACGAGCAGTACTTC.

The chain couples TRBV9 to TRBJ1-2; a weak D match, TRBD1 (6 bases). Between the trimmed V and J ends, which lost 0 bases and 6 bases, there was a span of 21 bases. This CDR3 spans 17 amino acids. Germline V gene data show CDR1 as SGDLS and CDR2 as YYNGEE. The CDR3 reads CASSVAAAPPGADGYTF. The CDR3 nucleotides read TGTGCCAGCAGCGTAGCCGCCGCCCCCCCAGGGGCCGATGGCTACACCTTC.

The CDR3 spells CASSMEALARETQYF. Here the CDR3 DNA reads TGCGCCAGCAGTATGGAGGCCCTAGCGAGGGAGACCCAGTACTTC. The chain is built from TRBV5-1 and TRBJ2-5; D may be TRBD2 (6 bases). Trimming took off 5 bases at V and 5 bases at J, with 19 bases between the two ends. This CDR3 comprises 15 residues. Germline V gene sequence: CDR1 SGHRS, CDR2 YFSETQ. Full variable domain (rest looked up from reference TRBV5-1 and TRBJ2-5): KAGVTQTPRYLIKTRGQQVTLSCSPISGHRSVSWYQQTPGQGLQFLFEYFSETQRNKGNFPGRFSGRQFSNSRSEMNVSTLELGDSALYLCASSMEALARETQYFGPGTRLLVL.

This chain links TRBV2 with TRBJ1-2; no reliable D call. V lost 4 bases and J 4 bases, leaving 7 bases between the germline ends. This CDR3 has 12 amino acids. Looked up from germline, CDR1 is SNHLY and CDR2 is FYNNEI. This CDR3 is CASSVGSYGYTF. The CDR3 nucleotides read TGTGCCAGCAGTGTCGGGAGCTATGGCTACACCTTC. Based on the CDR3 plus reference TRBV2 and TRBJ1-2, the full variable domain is EPEVTQTPSHQVTQMGQEVILRCVPISNHLYFYWYRQILGQKVEFLVSFYNNEISEKSEIFDDQFSVERPDGSNFTLKIRSTKLEDSAMYFCASSVGSYGYTFGSGTRLTVV.